The 5 T cell receptor beta chains presented below share a single source sample, sequenced in a study of Ad26.COV2.S vaccination and SARS-CoV-2 variants. Treatment specified: about 20 received Ad26.COV2.S at low or high dose, single or two shots; several received placebo; per-sample allocation not given. Specimen acquisition occurred on day 63 following the initial vaccine or placebo injection. Profiled with immunoSEQ multiplex PCR; TCRdb holds only in-frame clones, not every one. This repertoire shows roughly 400,000 clones, approximately 91% found once; its top ten account for 1.9%. The specimen comprised peripheral blood, sampled in a trial of Ad26.COV2.S vaccine versus placebo. Source of these receptors: a person aged 18-65 years who received the Ad26.COV2.S COVID-19 vaccine or a placebo.

This sequence joins TRBV12-3 or TRBV12-4 and TRBJ2-1; TRBD1 might be the D (5 bases). Trimming took 6 bases from V and 8 from J, leaving 14 bases between them. This CDR3 has 13 amino acids. CDR3 loop: CASRHSRVDEQFF. The CDR3 region has the DNA TGTGCCAGCAGACACTCCAGGGTTGATGAGCAGTTCTTC.

There are a few counts of this clone. The chain is built from TRBV4-1 and TRBJ2-7; D is possibly TRBD2 (6 bases). The V gene's germline CDR1 is MGHRA and CDR2 YSYEKL. The ends were cut back, 1 base at V and 7 bases at J, with 23 bases in the middle. The CDR3 covers 17 residues. DNA of the CDR3: TGCGCCAGCAGCCAAGCGATTTTTTCGGGACTGGGGACGGAGCAGTACTTC. Translated, it gives CASSQAIFSGLGTEQYF.

The rearrangement uses TRBV5-1 and TRBJ2-7; tentatively, D is TRBD1 or TRBD2 (5 bases each). This CDR3 region has 17 residues. V was pared by 4 bases and J by 3 bases, with 23 bases between. Germline CDR1 SGHRS, CDR2 YFSETQ. CDR3 residues: CASSAADSGPPGYEQYF. The CDR3 DNA follows: TGCGCCAGCAGCGCGGCCGATTCGGGGCCCCCCGGCTACGAGCAGTACTTC.

Only one count was recorded for this clone. The junction does not match germline at one end; this may be a read error. At the DNA level, this CDR3 is encoded by other sequences in the same sample as well. The V gene is TRBV19, the J gene TRBJ2-3, with D maybe TRBD1 (6 bases). CDR1 is LNHDA and CDR2 is SQIVND in the germline V gene (reference sequence). The CDR3 consists of 15 residues. CDR3 residues: CASSIGQTSTDTQYF. The DNA for the CDR3 is TGTGCCAGTAGCATAGGACAGACTAGCACAGATACGCAGTATTTT.

This clone came up once. The genes are TRBV19 and TRBJ2-6; 9 positions match TRBD1. J lost 4 bases, V lost 5 bases, and 9 bases had no gene match. The germline V gene encodes CDR1 LNHDA and CDR2 SQIVND (reference sequence). The CDR3 length is 17 residues. CDR3 DNA sequence: TGTGCCAGTAGTTTTCTGGGGACAGGGCAAGGGGCCAACGTCCTGACTTTC. Translating gives CASSFLGTGQGANVLTF.